This T cell receptor (beta chain) was retrieved from a study of response to subunit inactivated influenza vaccine. MiXCR was run by TCRdb on the RT-PCR reads, yielding one entry per CDR3 protein. Of about 160,000 distinct CDR3 sequences detected, around 9.9% appear once; the ten largest clones hold roughly 12%. Germline CDR1 and CDR2: MDHEN and SYDVKM. CDR3 size: 18 residues. Note on this clonotype: Antigen specificity is unknown. A read error may account for a junction end that differs from germline.

Study-wide points: Authors suggested seasonal influenza vaccinations each recruit few new T cells.

The source is a man aged 50 or older who received an inactivated influenza vaccine. This chain joins TRBV28 and TRBJ2-6; D unclear. The source was non-naive T cells sorted from PBMCs, collected more than 35 days after vaccination. The CDR3 sequence: CASNLRTAGVSGANVLTF. The DNA for the CDR3 is TGTGCCAGCAATTTAAGGACCGCCGGAGTCTCTGGGGCCAACGTCCTGACTTTC.